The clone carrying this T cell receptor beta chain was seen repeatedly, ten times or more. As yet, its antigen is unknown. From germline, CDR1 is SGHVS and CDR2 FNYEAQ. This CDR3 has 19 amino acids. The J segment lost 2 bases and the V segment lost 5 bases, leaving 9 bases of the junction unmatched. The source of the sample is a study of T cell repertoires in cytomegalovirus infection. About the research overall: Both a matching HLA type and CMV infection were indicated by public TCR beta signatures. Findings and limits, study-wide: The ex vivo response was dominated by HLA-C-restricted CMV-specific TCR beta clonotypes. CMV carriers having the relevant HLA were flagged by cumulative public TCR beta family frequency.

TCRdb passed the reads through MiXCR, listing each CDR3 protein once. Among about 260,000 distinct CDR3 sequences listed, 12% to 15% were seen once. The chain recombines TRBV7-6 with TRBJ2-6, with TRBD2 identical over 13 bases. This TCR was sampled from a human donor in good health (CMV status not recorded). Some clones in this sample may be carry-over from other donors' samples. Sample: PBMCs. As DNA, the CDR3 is TGTGCCAGCAGCCTGCCCCCACTAGCGGGAGGGCCTGGGGCCAACGTCCTGACTTTC. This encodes CASSLPPLAGGPGANVLTF.